The rows below give T cell receptor beta chains drawn from one sample of a study of cytomegalovirus exposure and HLA in healthy donors. The table came from immunoSEQ multiplex PCR; TCRdb's copy has only in-frame clones and leaves some out. The data contain 110,000 to 150,000 clones, about three quarters of them singletons. The source material was PBMCs. The receptors originated from a female donor in good health and CMV-seronegative. CDR3s include the opening cysteine and the closing phenylalanine or tryptophan. D genes are given only for firm matches. Expanded clones get a size class; other rows say once, few or many, or leave the size out.

>.|.|TRBJ1-2|TRBV7-2
TGTGCCAGCAGCCGCCGACAGGACTATGGCTACACCTTC
CASSRRQDYGYTF
>TRBD1|once|TRBJ2-5|TRBV18
TGTGCCAGCTCACAACCACAGGGGCCAGAGACCCAGTACTTC
CASSQPQGPETQYF
>TRBD1|.|TRBJ1-5|TRBV2
TGTGCCAGCAGGGTCGACAGGGGGGAGGGCGATCAGCCCCAGCATTTT
CASRVDRGEGDQPQHF
>.|.|TRBJ1-2|TRBV5-1
TGCGCCAGCAGCTCTGGACGGACATTCTATGGCTACACCTTC
CASSSGRTFYGYTF
>TRBD2|.|TRBJ2-2|TRBV2
TGTGCCAGCACCTTGGGACTAGCGGGAGTCACCGGGGAGCTGTTTTTT
CASTLGLAGVTGELFF
>TRBD2|.|TRBJ2-1|TRBV5-1
TGCGCCAGCAGCCCCTATAGCGGGAGAACGGTCAATGAGCAGTTCTTC
CASSPYSGRTVNEQFF
>.|once|TRBJ2-2|TRBV12-5
TGTGCTAGTGGCCCCCCGGGGGTAAGCACCGGGGAGCTGTTTTTT
CASGPPGVSTGELFF
>TRBD1|.|TRBJ2-7|TRBV11-3
TGTGCCAGCGACCGCGGGACAGGGGCGGGAGAGCAGTACTTC
CASDRGTGAGEQYF
>TRBD1|.|TRBJ2-7|TRBV5-1
TGCGCCAGCAGCAACAGGGGCGGTCAGTACTTC
CASSNRGGQYF
>TRBD1|.|TRBJ2-6|TRBV29-1
TGCAGCGTTACCTGGGACAGGGTTGGGGCCAACGTCCTGACTTTC
CSVTWDRVGANVLTF
>.|.|TRBJ2-1|TRBV5-1
TGCGCCAGCATTCTCTACAATGAGCAGTTCTTC
CASILYNEQFF
>.|few|TRBJ1-2|TRBV19
TGTGCCAGTAGTATCCCAGGCCTGAACTATGGCTACACCTTC
CASSIPGLNYGYTF
>TRBD2|.|TRBJ2-7|TRBV10-3
TGTGCCATCAGTGACCGGCGGGAGAGCTCCTACGAGCAGTACTTC
CAISDRRESSYEQYF
>TRBD2|.|TRBJ2-1|TRBV13
TGTGCCAGCAGCTCTAGACTAGCGGGACCCTACAATGAGCAGTTCTTC
CASSSRLAGPYNEQFF
>.|.|TRBJ1-5|TRBV28
TGTGCCAGCTACAGCTCCAATCAGCCCCAGCATTTT
CASYSSNQPQHF
>TRBD2|.|TRBJ2-3|TRBV6-1
TGTGCCAGCAGTCTAGCGGGGGGGCGAAATACGCAGTATTTT
CASSLAGGRNTQYF
>.|.|TRBJ1-4|TRBV5-1
TGCGCCAGCAGCTTGGTCGGGGATGCTGAAAAACTGTTTTTT
CASSLVGDAEKLFF
>.|.|TRBJ2-3|TRBV12-5
TGTGCTAGTGGTTTGGACAACGCTTGGGATACGCAGTATTTT
CASGLDNAWDTQYF
>TRBD2|.|TRBJ2-1|TRBV9
TGTGCCAGCAGCGTAAATGGTGGGAGCGGGGCCTACAATGAGCAGTTCTTC
CASSVNGGSGAYNEQFF
>TRBD1|.|TRBJ2-2|TRBV7-3
TGTGCCAGCAGCGGACAGGGGACCGGGGAGCTGTTTTTT
CASSGQGTGELFF
>.|.|TRBJ2-7|TRBV4-1
TGCGCCAGCAGCCAAGAAGAGGACGGGACCTACGAGCAGTACTTC
CASSQEEDGTYEQYF
>TRBD1|.|TRBJ2-7|TRBV4-1
TGCGCCAGCAGCCACCTACAGGGGGCCTACGAGCAGTACTTC
CASSHLQGAYEQYF
>.|.|TRBJ2-3|TRBV2
TGTGCCAGCAGTGAAGCGACAGGTAAGAACACAGATACGCAGTATTTT
CASSEATGKNTDTQYF
>TRBD2|few|TRBJ2-2|TRBV6-5
TGTGCCAGCGATGGGGGGGCCGGGGAGCTGTTTTTT
CASDGGAGELFF
>.|.|TRBJ1-2|TRBV18
TGTGCCAGCTCATATGGGATCTCGCGGGGCTCGAACTATGGCTACACCTTC
CASSYGISRGSNYGYTF
>.|.|TRBJ1-5|TRBV27
TGTGCCAGCAGTTTTTCAGGGGAGAATCAGCCCCAGCATTTT
CASSFSGENQPQHF
>TRBD2|.|TRBJ2-1|TRBV19
TGTGCCAGTAGCAGGACTAGTGATGAGCAGTTCTTC
CASSRTSDEQFF